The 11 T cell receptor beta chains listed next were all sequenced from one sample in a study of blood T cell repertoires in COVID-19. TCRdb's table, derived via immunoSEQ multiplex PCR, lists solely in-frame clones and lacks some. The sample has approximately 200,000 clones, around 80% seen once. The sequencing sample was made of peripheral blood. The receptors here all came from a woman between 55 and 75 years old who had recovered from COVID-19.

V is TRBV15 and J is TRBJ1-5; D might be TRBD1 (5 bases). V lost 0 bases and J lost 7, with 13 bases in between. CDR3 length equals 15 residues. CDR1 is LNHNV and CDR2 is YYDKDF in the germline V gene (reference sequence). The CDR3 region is CATSRDQDTDQPQHF. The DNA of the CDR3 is TGTGCCACCAGCAGAGATCAGGACACCGACCAGCCCCAGCATTTT. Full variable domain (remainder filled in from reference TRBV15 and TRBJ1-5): DAMVIQNPRYQVTQFGKPVTLSCSQTLNHNVMYWYQQKSSQAPKLLFHYYDKDFNNEADTPDNFQSRRPNTSFCFLDIRSPGLGDTAMYLCATSRDQDTDQPQHFGDGTRLSIL.

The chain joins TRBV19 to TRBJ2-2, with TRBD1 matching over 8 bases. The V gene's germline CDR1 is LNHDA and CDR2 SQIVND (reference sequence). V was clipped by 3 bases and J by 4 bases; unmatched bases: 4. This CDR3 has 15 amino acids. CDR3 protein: CASSIRGHGTGELFF. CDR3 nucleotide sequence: TGTGCCAGTAGTATCAGGGGGCACGGCACCGGGGAGCTGTTTTTT.

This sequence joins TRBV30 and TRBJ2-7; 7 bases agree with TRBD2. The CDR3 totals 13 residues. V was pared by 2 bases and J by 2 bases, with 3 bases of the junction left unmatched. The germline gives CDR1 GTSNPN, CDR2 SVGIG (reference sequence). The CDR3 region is CAWSSGLAYEQYF. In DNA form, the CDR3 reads TGTGCCTGGAGTTCCGGACTAGCCTACGAGCAGTACTTC.

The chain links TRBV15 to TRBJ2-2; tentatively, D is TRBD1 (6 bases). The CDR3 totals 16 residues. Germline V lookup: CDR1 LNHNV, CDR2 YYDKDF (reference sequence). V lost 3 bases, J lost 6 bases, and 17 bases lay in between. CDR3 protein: CATSRKGQSSSGELFF. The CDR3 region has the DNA TGTGCCACCAGCAGGAAAGGACAGTCTAGCTCCGGGGAGCTGTTTTTT.

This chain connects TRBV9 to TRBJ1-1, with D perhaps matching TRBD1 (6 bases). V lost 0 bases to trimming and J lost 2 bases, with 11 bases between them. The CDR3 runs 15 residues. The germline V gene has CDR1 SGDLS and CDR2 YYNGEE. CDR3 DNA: TGTGCCAGCAGCGTAGGTGGGGGGGGCAACACTGAAGCTTTCTTT. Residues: CASSVGGGGNTEAFF. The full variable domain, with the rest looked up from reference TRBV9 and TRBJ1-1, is DSGVTQTPKHLITATGQRVTLRCSPRSGDLSVYWYQQSLDQGLQFLIQYYNGEERAKGNILERFSAQQFPDLHSELNLSSLELGDSALYFCASSVGGGGNTEAFFGQGTRLTVV.

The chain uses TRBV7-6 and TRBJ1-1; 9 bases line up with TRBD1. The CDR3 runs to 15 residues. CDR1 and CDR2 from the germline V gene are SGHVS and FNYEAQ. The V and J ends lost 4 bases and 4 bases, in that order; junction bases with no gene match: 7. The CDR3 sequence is CASSSDRGRGTEAFF. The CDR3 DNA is TGTGCCAGCAGCTCGGACAGGGGACGGGGCACTGAAGCTTTCTTT.

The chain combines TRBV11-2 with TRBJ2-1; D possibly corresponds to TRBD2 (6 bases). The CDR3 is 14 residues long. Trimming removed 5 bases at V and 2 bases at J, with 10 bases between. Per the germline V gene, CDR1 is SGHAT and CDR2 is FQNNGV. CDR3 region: CASSVGGTYNEQFF. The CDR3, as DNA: TGTGCCAGCAGCGTCGGGGGTACCTACAATGAGCAGTTCTTC.

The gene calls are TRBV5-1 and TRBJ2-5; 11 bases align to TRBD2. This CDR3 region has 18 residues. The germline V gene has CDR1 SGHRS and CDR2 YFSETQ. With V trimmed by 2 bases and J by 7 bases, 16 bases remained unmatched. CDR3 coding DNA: TGCGCCAGCAGCTTACCCCCGGGACTAGCGGTAACACCTGGGACCCAGTACTTC. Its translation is CASSLPPGLAVTPGTQYF.

CDR3 residues: CASGLAERVYYEQYF. CDR3 sequence (DNA): TGTGCTAGTGGCCTGGCCGAGCGGGTATACTACGAGCAGTACTTC. The V and J genes are TRBV12-5 and TRBJ2-7; a possible D gene is TRBD2 (6 bases). Between the trimmed V and J ends, which lost 6 bases and 3 bases, there was a span of 18 bases. The CDR3 has 15 residues. CDR1 LGHNT and CDR2 FRNRAP come from the germline V gene. Based on the CDR3 plus reference TRBV12-5 and TRBJ2-7, the full variable domain is DARVTQTPRHKVTEMGQEVTMRCQPILGHNTVFWYRQTMMQGLELLAYFRNRAPLDDSGMPKDRFSAEMPDATLATLKIQPSEPRDSAVYFCASGLAERVYYEQYFGPGTRLTVT.

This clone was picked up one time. CDR3 sequence reads: CASRNGDQPQHF. The CDR3 coding sequence is TGTGCCAGCCGAAACGGGGATCAGCCCCAGCATTTT. J is TRBJ1-5 and V is TRBV12-3 or TRBV12-4; D call uncertain. V dropped 8 bases and J dropped 5 bases, with 10 bases sitting between them. CDR3 length equals 12 residues.

DNA for the CDR3: TGTGCCAGCAGTTTGTTCGCGGGGGGGCCAGGGGAGCAGTTCTTC. Translation gives CASSLFAGGPGEQFF. The rearrangement uses TRBV27 and TRBJ2-1; TRBD2 agrees at 9 bases. CDR3 length: 15 residues. Germline V gene data show CDR1 as MNHEY and CDR2 as SMNVEV (reference sequence). The J segment lost 10 bases and the V segment lost 3 bases, leaving 10 bases of the junction unmatched.